This TCR beta chain was captured by sequencing in a study of pediatric ulcerative colitis. Study-level background: Disease was pancolitis in over five and left-sided in two, histology-confirmed. Notes on the study in general: Repertoires came from total lymphocyte DNA, not specific subsets. Compared with controls, ulcerative colitis showed greater blood-rectum clone sharing. A couple of patients had blood samples with substantially reduced template counts.

To note about this clone: No antigen is known for it.

The length of the CDR3 is 16 residues. With 9 bases clipped from V and 0 bases from J, the junction kept 11 bases outside the gene matches. In germline, CDR1 is MNHEY, CDR2 SMNVEV (reference sequence). The data were produced by immunoSEQ multiplex PCR, yet TCRdb's version contains in-frame clones alone and is incomplete. The repertoire holds 25,000 to 35,000 clones, with around 80% as singletons. The receptor comes from a boy between 5 and 17 years old with severe ulcerative colitis. Sequenced: blood. The V call is TRBV27, the J call TRBJ1-1; the match to TRBD1 covers 9 bases. Here the CDR3 DNA reads TGTGCCAGTACTGTGGGGACAGGGTTGGTGAACACTGAAGCTTTCTTT. This sequence encodes CASTVGTGLVNTEAFF.